This T cell receptor (beta chain) emerged from a study of T-cell reconstitution after alpha-beta-depleted transplantation in children. Library preparation (for TCRbeta) was performed with unique molecular identifiers. TCRdb independently ran MiXCR on the PCR reads; one entry per CDR3 protein. The sample carries around 700,000 distinct CDR3 sequences, less than 15% recorded once. This clonotype was seen a handful of times. This CDR3 spans 16 amino acids. In germline, CDR1 is SGHAT, CDR2 FQNNGV. The V segment lost 0 bases and the J segment 3 bases; nucleotides outside the gene matches: 3. The sequences come from PBMCs, collected before TCRalphabeta/CD19-depleted stem cell transplant. The receptor's source is a girl between 2 and 10 years old with congenital amegakaryocytic thrombocytopenia, due to receive a stem cell transplant. The genes are TRBV11-2 and TRBJ2-5, with 11 bases matching TRBD2. The CDR3 is CASSLEGLADKETQYF. CDR3 sequence (DNA): TGTGCCAGCAGCTTAGAGGGACTAGCGGATAAAGAGACCCAGTACTTC. The variable domain in full, with the rest retrieved from reference TRBV11-2 and TRBJ2-5, is EAGVAQSPRYKIIEKRQSVAFWCNPISGHATLYWYQQILGQGPKLLIQFQNNGVVDDSQLPKDRFSAERLKGVDSTLKIQPAKLEDSAVYLCASSLEGLADKETQYFGPGTRLLVL.